This TCR beta chain was captured by sequencing in a study of OX40 agonist ivuxolimab in advanced cancers. Study-level background: People in dose escalation had one of these cancers: hepatocellular carcinoma, melanoma, renal cell or head and neck cancer.

Baseline was the first blood sampling point, followed by cycle 4 day 1 and cycle 7 day 1. Method: immunoSEQ multiplex PCR; TCRdb's copy keeps in-frame clones and lacks some. This sample has about 64,000 clones; roughly four fifths occur once, and the top ten carry 2.1%. With 1 base clipped from V and 10 bases from J, the junction kept 10 bases outside the gene matches. The CDR3 has 15 amino acids. The germline CDR1 and CDR2 sequences are SGHVS and FQNEAQ. The chain recombines TRBV7-8 with TRBJ2-1; 7 bases fit TRBD1. The sequence was collected from an adult with an advanced solid tumor such as melanoma, head and neck, liver or kidney cancer. This specimen was CD4+ or CD8+ T cells sorted from blood, taken in a trial of the OX40 agonist ivuxolimab. Here the CDR3 reads CASSLVGQGVREQFF. CDR3 nucleotides: TGTGCCAGCAGCTTAGTTGGCCAGGGGGTAAGGGAGCAGTTCTTC. The full variable domain, completed using reference TRBV7-8 and TRBJ2-1, is GAGVSQSPRYKVAKRGQDVALRCDPISGHVSLFWYQQALGQGPEFLTYFQNEAQLDKSGLPSDRFFAERPEGSVSTLKIQRTQQEDSAVYLCASSLVGQGVREQFFGPGTRLTVL.